This record looks at one TCR beta chain sequence and its context. The CDR3 contains 14 residues. In germline, CDR1 is GTSNPN, CDR2 SVGIG (reference sequence). V lost 0 bases to trimming and J lost 3 bases; unmatched junction nucleotides: 1. TCRdb's table, derived via immunoSEQ multiplex PCR, lists solely in-frame clones and lacks some. This sample has roughly 370,000 clones, with more than 80% found just once. This specimen belongs to a study of control samples from healthy donors and cancer patients. The sample was PBMCs. The chain joins TRBV30 to TRBJ2-3; 9 nucleotides match TRBD2. The sequence came from a man in his forties with head and neck cancer. CDR3: CAWSVLAGTDTQYF. The DNA of the CDR3 is TGTGCCTGGAGTGTACTAGCGGGTACAGATACGCAGTATTTT.